Shown below are 16 T cell receptor beta chains from a single sample sequenced in a study of cytomegalovirus exposure and HLA in healthy donors. The protocol was immunoSEQ multiplex PCR, while the TCRdb copy is restricted to in-frame clones and leaves out a portion. The sample lists roughly 250,000 clones, 75% to 90% occurring once. Sequencing was carried out using PBMCs. The receptors originated from a young woman in good health and CMV-seropositive.

The J gene is TRBJ2-7, the V gene TRBV27; TRBD2 matches at 11 bases. V shed 2 bases, J shed 4 bases, and the junction held 7 bases outside the gene matches. This CDR3 spans 16 amino acids. From germline, CDR1 is MNHEY and CDR2 SMNVEV (reference sequence). The CDR3 nucleotides are TGTGCCAGCAGTTTAGATGCCGGGACTAGCGGTTACGAGCAGTACTTC. It yields the protein CASSLDAGTSGYEQYF.

The chain employs TRBV5-1 and TRBJ2-1, with 9 bases identical to TRBD2. The CDR3 totals 16 residues. Losses at the gene ends were 5 bases for V and 2 bases for J; bases not matched to a gene: 8. Germline loops: CDR1 SGHRS, CDR2 YFSETQ. The DNA for the CDR3 is TGCGCCAGCAGTGGAGATAGCGGGAGTGCCTACAATGAGCAGTTCTTC. Translation: CASSGDSGSAYNEQFF.

The table lists this clone with a count of one. The genes are TRBV13 and TRBJ2-1, with D tentatively TRBD1 (5 bases). V shed 0 bases and J shed 8 bases, with 8 bases lying between them. Germline V gene sequence: CDR1 PRHDT, CDR2 FYEKMQ (reference sequence). There are 13 residues in the CDR3. In DNA, the CDR3 is TGTGCCAGCAGCTTAGGACAGGTAGATGAGCAGTTCTTC. As protein: CASSLGQVDEQFF. The entire variable domain, with the rest obtained from reference TRBV13 and TRBJ2-1, is as follows: AAGVIQSPRHLIKEKRETATLKCYPIPRHDTVYWYQQGPGQDPQFLISFYEKMQSDKGSIPDRFSAQQFSDYHSELNMSSLELGDSALYFCASSLGQVDEQFFGPGTRLTVL.

The chain combines TRBV14 with TRBJ2-2; tentatively, D is TRBD2 (5 bases). The germline V gene encodes CDR1 SGHDN and CDR2 FVKESK. V lost 0 bases, J lost 2 bases, and 10 bases lay in between. There are 16 residues in the CDR3. CDR3 sequence (DNA): TGTGCCAGCAGCCAAGATCTAAGCGGAAACACCGGGGAGCTGTTTTTT. Translating gives CASSQDLSGNTGELFF.

This clone was picked up one time. This chain links TRBV28 with TRBJ1-2; no firm D call. Trimming took off 5 bases at V and 2 bases at J, with 9 bases between the two ends. This CDR3 comprises 13 residues. Germline CDR1 is MDHEN and CDR2 is SYDVKM. In DNA, the CDR3 is TGTGCCAGCAGTCCAAAACGGAACTATGGCTACACCTTC. It yields the protein CASSPKRNYGYTF.

V usage is TRBV5-1 and J usage is TRBJ2-5; 7 bases line up with TRBD2. Germline V gene lookup returns CDR1 SGHRS and CDR2 YFSETQ. This CDR3 region has 16 residues. The trim removed 1 base at V and 1 base at J, leaving 7 bases unmatched. The CDR3 loop is CASSLSLADLQETQYF. In nucleotides, the CDR3 is TGCGCCAGCAGCTTGAGTCTAGCGGACCTCCAAGAGACCCAGTACTTC. The complete variable domain, with remaining parts taken from reference TRBV5-1 and TRBJ2-5, reads KAGVTQTPRYLIKTRGQQVTLSCSPISGHRSVSWYQQTPGQGLQFLFEYFSETQRNKGNFPGRFSGRQFSNSRSEMNVSTLELGDSALYLCASSLSLADLQETQYFGPGTRLLVL.

The chain couples TRBV9 to TRBJ2-2; D possibly corresponds to TRBD1 (5 bases). The V gene's germline CDR1 is SGDLS and CDR2 YYNGEE. The CDR3 covers 14 residues. V shed 3 bases and J shed 5 bases, with 11 bases lying between them. This CDR3 reads CASSDRRQTGELFF. The CDR3 coding sequence is TGTGCCAGCAGCGATAGAAGACAGACCGGGGAGCTGTTTTTT.

The V call is TRBV5-4, the J call TRBJ2-4, with 10 bases that match TRBD2. Trimming cost V 4 bases and J 0 bases; bases outside gene matches: 4. This CDR3 comprises 16 residues. Per the germline V gene, CDR1 is SGHNT and CDR2 is YYREEE (reference sequence). CDR3 coding DNA: TGTGCCAGCAGCGACCCTAGCGGGAGAGCCAAAAACATTCAGTACTTC. This gives the protein CASSDPSGRAKNIQYF.

The rearrangement uses TRBV5-1 and TRBJ2-3; 11 nucleotides agree with TRBD2. The CDR3 is 17 residues long. Per germline, CDR1 SGHRS and CDR2 YFSETQ. V lost 0 bases and J lost 2; bases outside the gene matches: 5. The CDR3 DNA is TGCGCCAGCAGCTTGGGGACTAGCGGGCGATTCACAGATACGCAGTATTTT. Translating it yields CASSLGTSGRFTDTQYF. The full variable domain, rest sourced from reference TRBV5-1 and TRBJ2-3, is KAGVTQTPRYLIKTRGQQVTLSCSPISGHRSVSWYQQTPGQGLQFLFEYFSETQRNKGNFPGRFSGRQFSNSRSEMNVSTLELGDSALYLCASSLGTSGRFTDTQYFGPGTRLTVL.

The chain carries TRBV7-9 and TRBJ1-1; TRBD1 agrees at 7 bases. The CDR3 has 15 amino acids. Germline V lookup: CDR1 SEHNR, CDR2 FQNEAQ (reference sequence). Trimming took 5 bases from V and 1 from J; bases not matched to a gene: 7. CDR3 sequence reads: CASSPYRGENTEAFF. The CDR3 coding sequence is TGTGCCAGCAGCCCGTACAGGGGAGAGAACACTGAAGCTTTCTTT.

This clone has a handful of counts. The V gene is TRBV6-6, the J gene TRBJ2-1; D might be TRBD1 (6 bases). The CDR3 covers 14 residues. Trimming pared 6 bases from V and 8 bases from J, leaving 17 bases between. Germline V gives CDR1 MNHNY, CDR2 SVGAGI (reference sequence). CDR3 sequence: CASRTGTKSYEQFF. The CDR3 bases are TGTGCCAGCAGGACCGGGACAAAGTCCTATGAGCAGTTCTTC.

This chain links TRBV29-1 with TRBJ1-1; TRBD1 matches 7 bases. Germline assignment: CDR1 SQVTM and CDR2 ANQGSEA. V dropped 8 bases and J dropped 4; count of bases not matched to a gene: 13. This CDR3 comprises 14 residues. The CDR3 spells CSLGGARLGTEAFF. As DNA, the CDR3 is TGCAGCCTAGGGGGCGCAAGGTTGGGCACTGAAGCTTTCTTT.

This rearrangement joins TRBV5-1 to TRBJ2-7, with D perhaps matching TRBD2 (5 bases). This CDR3 has 14 amino acids. Germline values: CDR1 SGHRS, CDR2 YFSETQ. V was pared by 2 bases and J by 3 bases, with 12 bases between. The CDR3 reads CASSFVLEGYEQYF. The CDR3 region has the DNA TGCGCCAGCAGCTTTGTGCTAGAGGGCTACGAGCAGTACTTC.

The chain joins TRBV5-4 to TRBJ2-7, with TRBD2 matching over 7 bases. V was pared by 4 bases and J by 3 bases, with 7 bases of the junction left unmatched. Germline V gene lookup returns CDR1 SGHNT and CDR2 YYREEE (reference sequence). This CDR3 region has 14 residues. The DNA of the CDR3 is TGTGCCAGCAGCCTACTCAGCGGGGTCTACGAGCAGTACTTC. Protein: CASSLLSGVYEQYF. The full variable domain, its missing parts supplied by reference TRBV5-4 and TRBJ2-7, is ETGVTQSPTHLIKTRGQQVTLRCSSQSGHNTVSWYQQALGQGPQFIFQYYREEENGRGNFPPRFSGLQFPNYSSELNVNALELDDSALYLCASSLLSGVYEQYFGPGTRLTVT.

The J gene is TRBJ1-2, the V gene TRBV27, with D maybe TRBD1 (6 bases). The CDR3 consists of 15 residues. Germline assignment: CDR1 MNHEY and CDR2 SMNVEV (reference sequence). The V end lost 6 bases, the J end lost 8 bases, and 22 bases lay between the germline ends. Written as DNA, the CDR3 is TGTGCCAGCAGACGAACAGGGACCGGGTTATTGGGCTACACCTTC. This translates into CASRRTGTGLLGYTF.

The V gene is TRBV29-1, the J gene TRBJ2-7, with D perhaps TRBD1 (6 bases). Germline assignment: CDR1 SQVTM and CDR2 ANQGSEA. This CDR3 comprises 13 residues. V lost 5 bases to trimming and J lost 1 base, with 12 bases between them. As DNA, the CDR3 is TGCAGCGTTTGGACAGTTGAATCCTACGAGCAGTACTTC. Translation gives CSVWTVESYEQYF.